These 17 T cell receptor beta chains were sequenced from one sample in a study of T cells in Graves' hyperthyroidism and ophthalmopathy (dated by TCRdb to between 2018 and 2021). The method was multiplex PCR. Sequencing relied on an Illumina HiSeq 2000. The TCR beta CDR3 regions were amplified from RNA transcripts. The TCR CDR3 was subjected to a first round of RT-PCR using the HTBI primer set and the Qiagen OneStep RT-PCR kit. The public reads were run again by TCRdb, first through fastp at Q25 and then through MiXCR, and only productive beta chains were kept. Rows merge per CDR3 protein into single entries with the most common DNA and genes. The sample has 550,000 to 700,000 distinct CDR3 sequences on record, roughly 15% of them singletons. Clones ranked in the top ten supply around 4.1% of the sample. The sequenced material came from blood. Receptor source: a woman aged 40 to 50 with Graves' ophthalmopathy.

This clonotype was seen at least ten times. This chain uses TRBV25-1 with TRBJ2-2; 12 bases are shared with TRBD2. The CDR3 is made up of 18 amino acids. J lost 6 bases, V lost 4 bases, and 12 bases had no gene match. CDR1 MGHDK and CDR2 SYGVNS come from the germline V gene. Here the CDR3 DNA reads TGTGCCAGCAGTGCCGTCCTAGCGGGAGGGCGGGGTGCCGGGGAGCTGTTTTTT. It is translated as CASSAVLAGGRGAGELFF.

This clonotype was seen repeatedly, ten times or more. The CDR3 DNA sequence: TGTGCCAGTAAACCCGGACAGGGTCGGTATGGCTACACCTTC. Its protein is CASKPGQGRYGYTF. The chain combines TRBV28 with TRBJ1-2; TRBD1 aligns across 8 bases. This CDR3 has 14 amino acids. CDR1 is MDHEN and CDR2 is SYDVKM in the germline V gene. The V segment lost 9 bases and the J segment 5 bases; nucleotides outside the gene matches: 11.

Concerning this clonotype itself: One end of the junction varies from germline; a read error may be responsible. In nucleotides, the CDR3 is TGTGCCACCAGTGATTTTACGGCGGCGGGCACGGATACGCAGTATTTT. It encodes CATSDFTAAGTDTQYF. This chain joins TRBV24-1 and TRBJ2-3; weak D call: TRBD2 (5 bases). CDR3 length equals 16 residues. Germline CDR1 reads KGHDR; CDR2 reads SFDVKD.

The chain carries TRBV29-1 and TRBJ1-5, with a possible D match to TRBD1 (6 bases). V was cut by 4 bases and J by 4 bases, with 14 bases left in between. Germline V gene sequence: CDR1 SQVTM, CDR2 ANQGSEA. The length of the CDR3 is 14 residues. The DNA of the CDR3 is TGCAGCGTTGGTAGGGGGGGAGATAATCAGCCCCAGCATTTT. This gives the protein CSVGRGGDNQPQHF.

This clonotype was seen many times. The genes are TRBV7-2 and TRBJ2-5; D not resolved. The CDR3 loop spans 14 amino acids. V was trimmed by 1 base and J by 1 base, leaving 7 bases between them. CDR1 SGHTA and CDR2 FQGNSA come from the germline V gene. The DNA of the CDR3 is TGTGCCAGCAGCTTAGACGGCGGCCAAGAGACCCAGTACTTC. Amino acid sequence: CASSLDGGQETQYF. Filled out from reference TRBV7-2 and TRBJ2-5, the complete variable domain reads GAGVSQSPSNKVTEKGKDVELRCDPISGHTALYWYRQSLGQGLEFLIYFQGNSAPDKSGLPSDRFSAERTGGSVSTLTIQRTQQEDSAVYLCASSLDGGQETQYFGPGTRLLVL.

There are many counts of this clonotype. The chain combines TRBV6-1 with TRBJ2-7, with 7 bases that match TRBD1. Trimming cost V 4 bases and J 4 bases; bases outside gene matches: 4. The CDR3 extends over 13 amino acids. CDR1 is MNHNS and CDR2 is SASEGT in the germline V gene. CDR3 in DNA: TGTGCCAGCAGTGCGGACAGGAAGTACGAGCAGTACTTC. Translating gives CASSADRKYEQYF.

This clonotype was seen ten or more times. V gene TRBV27 combines with J gene TRBJ1-1; no clear D gene. The germline gives CDR1 MNHEY, CDR2 SMNVEV (reference sequence). V shed 3 bases and J shed 2 bases, with 13 bases lying between them. The CDR3 runs to 15 residues. CDR3 in DNA: TGTGCCAGCAGTTTGGACTCCTCAGGCAACACTGAAGCTTTCTTT. This sequence encodes CASSLDSSGNTEAFF.

The genes are TRBV20-1 and TRBJ2-7, with TRBD2 identical over 7 bases. The germline V gene encodes CDR1 DFQATT and CDR2 SNEGSKA (reference sequence). The CDR3 totals 14 residues. The ends lost 6 bases at V and 3 bases at J; junction bases unmatched: 11. The CDR3 DNA follows: TGCAGTGCCCCTGTAACTAGCGTCGGCTACGAGCAGTACTTC. It codes for CSAPVTSVGYEQYF.

This clonotype has ten or more counts. This chain connects TRBV15 to TRBJ1-5; D is unresolved. This CDR3 comprises 18 residues. The V end lost 0 bases, the J end lost 1 base, and 16 bases lay between the germline ends. Germline lookup yields CDR1 LNHNV and CDR2 YYDKDF (reference sequence). CDR3 protein: CATSREPEVTGSNQPQHF. The DNA of the CDR3 is TGTGCCACCAGCAGAGAGCCAGAAGTCACGGGGAGCAATCAGCCCCAGCATTTT.

V usage is TRBV20-1 and J usage is TRBJ2-7; D is possibly TRBD2 (6 bases). Deletions cut 1 base from V and 4 bases from J, with 14 bases between. Germline V lookup: CDR1 DFQATT, CDR2 SNEGSKA (reference sequence). The CDR3 contains 14 residues. The CDR3 DNA follows: TGCAGTGCTAGAGCCCTCGGGGGTCTGTACGAGCAGTACTTC. It encodes CSARALGGLYEQYF.

This clonotype was counted only a few times. The CDR3 end shows no conserved phenylalanine or tryptophan, and so a read error is likely. V and J are TRBV7-8 and TRBJ2-5; 8 positions agree with TRBD2. CDR1 and CDR2 from the germline V gene are SGHVS and FQNEAQ. With V trimmed by 4 bases and J by 3 bases, 13 bases remained unmatched. The CDR3 has 17 amino acids. This CDR3 is CASSSKKGGLVEETQYS. CDR3 DNA: TGTGCCAGCAGCTCCAAAAAGGGGGGACTAGTGGAAGAGACCCAGTACTCC.

This clonotype was seen many times. The chain is built from TRBV28 and TRBJ1-5; TRBD1 aligns across 9 bases. The ends lost 1 base at V and 7 bases at J; junction bases unmatched: 8. Germline V gene sequence: CDR1 MDHEN, CDR2 SYDVKM. The CDR3 has 16 amino acids. This chain's CDR3 is CASSLFGTGFGQPQHF. CDR3 DNA: TGTGCCAGCAGTTTATTCGGGACAGGGTTCGGACAGCCCCAGCATTTT. Full variable domain (rest looked up from reference TRBV28 and TRBJ1-5): DVKVTQSSRYLVKRTGEKVFLECVQDMDHENMFWYRQDPGLGLRLIYFSYDVKMKEKGDIPEGYSVSREKKERFSLILESASTNQTSMYLCASSLFGTGFGQPQHFGDGTRLSIL.

The chain is built from TRBV5-1 and TRBJ2-7; 9 positions agree with TRBD1. The ends lost 3 bases at V and 7 bases at J; junction bases unmatched: 8. The germline gives CDR1 SGHRS, CDR2 YFSETQ. The CDR3 is 14 residues long. The CDR3 DNA is TGCGCCAGCAGCTCCGGGACAGGGTCATGGGAGCAGTACTTC. Protein sequence: CASSSGTGSWEQYF.

This clonotype has at least ten counts. This chain joins TRBV28 and TRBJ2-5; tentative D call: TRBD1 (6 bases). Germline V gene sequence: CDR1 MDHEN, CDR2 SYDVKM. The CDR3 loop spans 15 amino acids. V gave up 0 bases and J gave up 2 bases, with 10 bases separating them. In nucleotides, the CDR3 is TGTGCCAGCAGTTTATGGGGCAGGGGACAAGAGACCCAGTACTTC. Protein sequence: CASSLWGRGQETQYF.

Points on this clonotype: Since a much larger clone is just one base distant, this may be a read error. The gene calls are TRBV19 and TRBJ2-7; TRBD2 matches at 12 bases. V was clipped by 1 base and J by 5 bases; unmatched bases: 9. CDR3 length equals 17 residues. The germline gives CDR1 LNHDA, CDR2 SQIVND (reference sequence). CDR3 sequence reads: CASSIGRTSGARDEQYF. CDR3 nucleotide sequence: TGTGCCAGTAGTATAGGACGGACTAGCGGGGCCAGGGACGAGCAGTACTTC.

This clonotype was detected ten times or more. The V gene is TRBV6-5, the J gene TRBJ2-7; maybe TRBD1 (5 bases). The germline gives CDR1 MNHEY, CDR2 SVGAGI. There are 12 residues in the CDR3. The V end was cut by 8 bases, the J end by 2 bases, with 10 bases between. CDR3 DNA: TGTGCCAGCTCACAGGCGACCTACGAGCAGTACTTC. Protein product: CASSQATYEQYF.

This clonotype was observed at least ten times. The chain joins TRBV7-2 to TRBJ1-2; D not certain. CDR1 and CDR2 (germline): SGHTA, FQGNSA. The CDR3 sequence is 15 residues long. V was trimmed by 2 bases and J by 5 bases, leaving 15 bases between them. The chain's CDR3 is CASSLFAPEMYGYTF. CDR3 in DNA: TGTGCCAGCAGCTTATTCGCCCCAGAAATGTATGGCTACACCTTC.